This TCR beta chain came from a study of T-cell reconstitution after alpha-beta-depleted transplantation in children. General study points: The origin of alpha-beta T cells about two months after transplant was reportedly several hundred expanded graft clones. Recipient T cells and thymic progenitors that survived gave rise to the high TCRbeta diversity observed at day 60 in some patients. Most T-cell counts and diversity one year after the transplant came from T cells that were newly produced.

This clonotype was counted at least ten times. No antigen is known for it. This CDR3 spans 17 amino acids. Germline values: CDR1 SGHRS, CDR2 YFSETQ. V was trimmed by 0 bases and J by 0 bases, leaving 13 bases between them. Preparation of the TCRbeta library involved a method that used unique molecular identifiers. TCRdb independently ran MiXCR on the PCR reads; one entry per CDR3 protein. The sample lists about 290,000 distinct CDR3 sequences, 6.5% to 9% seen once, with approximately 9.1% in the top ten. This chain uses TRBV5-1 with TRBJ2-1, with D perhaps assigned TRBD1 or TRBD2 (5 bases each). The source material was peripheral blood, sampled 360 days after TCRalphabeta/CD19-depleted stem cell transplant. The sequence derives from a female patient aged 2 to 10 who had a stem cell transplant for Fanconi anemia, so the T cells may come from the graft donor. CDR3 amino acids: CASSLAGTAASYNEQFF. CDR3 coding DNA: TGCGCCAGCAGCTTGGCCGGGACGGCCGCCTCCTACAATGAGCAGTTCTTC. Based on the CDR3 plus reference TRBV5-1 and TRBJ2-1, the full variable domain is KAGVTQTPRYLIKTRGQQVTLSCSPISGHRSVSWYQQTPGQGLQFLFEYFSETQRNKGNFPGRFSGRQFSNSRSEMNVSTLELGDSALYLCASSLAGTAASYNEQFFGPGTRLTVL.